This T cell receptor (beta chain) came from a study of T-cell reconstitution after alpha-beta-depleted transplantation in children. The study's findings and limits: The main origin of T-cell counts and diversity one year after transplant was newly produced T cells.

After removal of 1 base from V and 0 bases from J, the junction contained 9 bases not matched to a gene. The V gene's germline CDR1 is DFQATT and CDR2 SNEGSKA (reference sequence). The CDR3 spans 18 residues. This clonotype was seen a handful of times. Its antigen is undetermined. Researchers prepared the TCRbeta library using unique molecular identifiers, the study reports. TCRdb ran MiXCR on the PCR reads and lists one entry per CDR3 protein. In the table there are about 510,000 distinct CDR3 sequences, roughly 11% of which are singletons. The clonotype comes from a female patient between 2 and 15 years old who had a stem cell transplant for aplastic anemia, so the T cells may come from the graft donor. The chain uses TRBV20-1 and TRBJ2-1; TRBD2 matches at 10 bases. Sequencing was performed on PBMCs, mostly from graft donor cells, taken 180 days after TCRalphabeta/CD19-depleted stem cell transplant. The CDR3 DNA follows: TGCAGTGCTAGAGGGGCGAAAGGGACTAGCGCCTCCTACAATGAGCAGTTCTTC. This translates into CSARGAKGTSASYNEQFF.